This TCR beta chain is from a study of graft-versus-host responses after intestinal transplantation (dated by TCRdb to about 2021). For the wider study: The transplants that recipients received were multivisceral, liver-intestinal, or isolated intestinal. Every recipient was given anti-thymocyte globulin induction, then maintenance tacrolimus and steroids for 3 to 4 years. After intestinal transplantation, graft-versus-host and host-versus-graft alloreactive T cell clones were followed in the graft, circulation and bone marrow using bulk TCR-beta CDR3 sequencing. To identify alloreactive clones, pre-transplant mixed lymphocyte reaction products were sequenced and compared with unstimulated pre-transplant donor and recipient T cells. The cohort enrolled fewer than 25 intestinal transplant recipients including one retransplant, and a few patients lacking pretransplant specimens were excluded. Donor T cell macrochimerism was defined as a peak of at least 4% donor T cells among recipient peripheral blood mononuclear cells. Rather than being sequenced by the commercial service, samples from a few later patients were sequenced in-house on an Illumina MiSeq and processed with MiXCR.

Findings and caveats that apply to the study as a whole: GvH clones were found in recipient bone marrow, and some of the GvH clones appeared earlier in ileal mucosa or blood, which is consistent with an intestinal mucosal origin. Early after transplant, peak levels of circulating GvH clones were associated with declines in HvG clones. Conclusions were limited by the relatively low number and heterogeneity of intestinal transplant patients. High GvH to HvG T cell clonal ratios were observed in the allografts of patients with donor T cell macrochimerism.

Measured from the cysteine to the phenylalanine, the CDR3 is 16 residues long. Only the CDR3 portion is preserved as DNA: 48 bases, with reading frame beginning at the first base. V is pruned by 5 bases and J by 4 bases, leaving 13 bases of the junction without a gene match. The germline V gene encodes CDR1 SGHAT and CDR2 FQNNGV. About this clone: Which antigen it targets is not known. Nothing much larger sits one base from this clone, and base qualities are not available.

Blood samples were collected up to 4 times in the first month after transplant and then at least monthly when available. Libraries came from the immunoSEQ multiplex PCR assay. Adaptive Biotechnologies carried out high-throughput TCR-beta CDR3 sequencing of genomic DNA for most patients. The study's processing was this. Adaptive's ImmunoSEQ software was the source of the TCR sequencing data for around 20 patients, while a few other patients were processed with MiXCR and VDJtools. CDR3 nucleotide sequences shared by donor and recipient were removed because the origin of these sequences could not be assigned. To count as alloreactive, a clone needed at least 2-fold expansion over unstimulated cells and a minimum CFSE-low frequency of 0.002% (template counts) or 0.001% (read counts). Clones detected in sequenced pre-transplant spleen, lymph node, or MLR CFSE-low populations of the donor or recipient were defined as mappable. Cumulative frequency of alloreactive clones was calculated as a percentage of all sequences weighted by copy number. Sourced from immuneACCESS, this table was stored by TCRdb with only in-frame sequences that have V and J called. A share of the clones is absent; for the studies checked, an unresolved V gene accounts for under half, and the remainder has no known explanation. V, J and clone size derive from that table, while D and trimming were established from the DNA sequence. This sample holds about 9,600 clones; 90% to 95% were observed only once. The ten largest clones take up over 3% of the sample.

The clonotype was recovered from a human patient who received an intestinal transplant, so some T cells may come from the graft donor. Sequences were derived from PBMCs, sampled roughly six weeks after intestinal transplantation. This chain is built from TRBV11-2 and TRBJ2-7; 8 junctional bases match TRBD2. Here the CDR3 is given as CASSPSYGGVRYEQYF. In nucleotide form, the sequence is TGTGCCAGCAGCCCCAGTTACGGGGGGGTCCGGTACGAGCAGTACTTC.